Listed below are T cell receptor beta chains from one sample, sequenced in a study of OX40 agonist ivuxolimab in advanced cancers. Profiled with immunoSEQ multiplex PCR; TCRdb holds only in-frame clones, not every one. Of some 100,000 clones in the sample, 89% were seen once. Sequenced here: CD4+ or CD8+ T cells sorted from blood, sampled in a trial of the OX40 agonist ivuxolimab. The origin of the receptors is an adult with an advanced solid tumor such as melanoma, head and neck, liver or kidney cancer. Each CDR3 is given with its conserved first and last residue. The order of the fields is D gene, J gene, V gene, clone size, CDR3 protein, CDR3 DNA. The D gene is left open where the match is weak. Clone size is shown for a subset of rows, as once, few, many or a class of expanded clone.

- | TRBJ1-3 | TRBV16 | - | CASSQSLGNTIYF | TGTGCCAGCAGCCAATCCCTTGGAAACACCATATATTTT
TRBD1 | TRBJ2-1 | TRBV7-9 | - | CASSLLLGTGGGNEQFF | TGTGCCAGCAGCTTATTGCTTGGGACAGGGGGCGGGAATGAGCAGTTCTTC
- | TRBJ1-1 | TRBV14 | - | CASSQYTEAFF | TGTGCCAGCAGCCAGTACACTGAAGCTTTCTTT
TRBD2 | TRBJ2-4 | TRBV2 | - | CASRPTSGGPNIQYF | TGTGCCAGCAGACCCACTAGCGGGGGGCCCAACATTCAGTACTTC
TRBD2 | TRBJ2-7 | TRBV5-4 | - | CASTDLAGGNNEQYF | TGTGCCAGCACCGATCTAGCGGGGGGGAACAACGAGCAGTACTTC
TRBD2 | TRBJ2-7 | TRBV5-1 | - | CASSLAASGGYEQYF | TGCGCCAGCAGCTTGGCCGCTAGCGGGGGCTACGAGCAGTACTTC
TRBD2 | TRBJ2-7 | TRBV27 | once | CASSWRGAYEQYF | TGTGCCAGCAGTTGGCGGGGGGCCTACGAGCAGTACTTC
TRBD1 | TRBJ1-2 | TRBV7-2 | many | CASSFARDRVNGGYTF | TGTGCCAGCAGCTTCGCCCGGGACAGGGTCAATGGGGGCTACACCTTC
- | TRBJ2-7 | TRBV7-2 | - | CASSLGWGVNEQYF | TGTGCCAGCAGCTTGGGGTGGGGGGTCAACGAGCAGTACTTC
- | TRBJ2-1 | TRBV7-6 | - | CASSLVGTEQFF | TGTGCCAGCAGCTTAGTAGGAACTGAGCAGTTCTTC
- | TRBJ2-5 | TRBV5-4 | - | CASSLGAQETQYF | TGTGCCAGCAGTTTGGGGGCCCAAGAGACCCAGTACTTC
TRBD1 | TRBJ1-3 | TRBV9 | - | CASSATGGESGNTIYF | TGTGCCAGCAGCGCGACAGGGGGCGAATCGGGAAACACCATATATTTT
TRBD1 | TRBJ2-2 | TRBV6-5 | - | CASSYNRGNTGELFF | TGTGCCAGCAGTTATAACAGGGGGAACACCGGGGAGCTGTTTTTT
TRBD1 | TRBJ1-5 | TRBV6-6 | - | CASSPPDRGHLTPQHF | TGTGCCAGCAGTCCGCCGGACAGGGGGCACTTAACGCCCCAGCATTTT
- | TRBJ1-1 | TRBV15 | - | CATSRGRQVRTEAFF | TGTGCCACCAGCAGAGGGCGACAGGTCCGTACTGAAGCTTTCTTT
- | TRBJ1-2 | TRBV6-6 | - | CASRRISNYGYTF | TGTGCCAGCCGAAGGATTTCTAACTATGGCTACACCTTC
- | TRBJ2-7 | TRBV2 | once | CASRAIRGEQYF | TGTGCCAGCAGAGCAATAAGGGGCGAGCAGTACTTC
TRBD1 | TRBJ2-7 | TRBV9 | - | CASSVAGTGGDRQYF | TGTGCCAGCAGCGTAGCGGGAACAGGGGGCGACCGGCAGTACTTC
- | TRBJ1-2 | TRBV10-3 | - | CAIRDAGSPGYGYTF | TGTGCCATCAGGGATGCAGGGAGCCCAGGGTACGGCTACACCTTC
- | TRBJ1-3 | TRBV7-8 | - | CASTRSVGGNTIYF | TGTGCCAGCACGCGGTCCGTTGGAGGAAACACCATATATTTT
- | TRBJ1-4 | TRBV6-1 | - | CASSGGNAANEKLFF | TGTGCCAGCAGTGGGGGAAATGCGGCTAATGAAAAACTGTTTTTT
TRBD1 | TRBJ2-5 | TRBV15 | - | CATSRPTGAQETQYF | TGTGCCACCAGCAGACCTACAGGGGCGCAAGAGACCCAGTACTTC
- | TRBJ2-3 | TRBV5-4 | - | CASRQRPSTDTQYF | TGTGCCAGCAGACAACGGCCGAGCACAGATACGCAGTATTTT
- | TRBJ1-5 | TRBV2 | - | CASSEGSRNQPQHF | TGTGCCAGCAGTGAAGGCAGCCGCAATCAGCCCCAGCATTTT
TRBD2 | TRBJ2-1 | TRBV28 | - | CALCERERNEQFF | TGTGCCCTATGCGAGCGGGAGAGGAATGAGCAGTTCTTC
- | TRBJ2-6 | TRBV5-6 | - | CASSLNSFFSGANVLTF | TGTGCCAGCAGCTTAAACAGTTTTTTCTCTGGGGCCAACGTCCTGACTTTC
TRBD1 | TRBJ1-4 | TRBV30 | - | CAWSPGQGPRLELFF | TGTGCCTGGAGCCCCGGACAGGGACCGCGGCTTGAACTGTTTTTT
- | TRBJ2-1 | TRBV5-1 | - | CASSLTGVSYNEQFF | TGCGCCAGCAGTCTAACGGGGGTTTCCTACAATGAGCAGTTCTTC
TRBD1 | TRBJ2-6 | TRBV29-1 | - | CSVSTGSGANVLTF | TGCAGCGTCTCGACAGGGTCTGGGGCCAACGTCCTGACTTTC
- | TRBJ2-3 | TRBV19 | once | CASSIPSGGTDTQYF | TGTGCCAGTAGTATTCCGTCAGGGGGCACAGATACGCAGTATTTT
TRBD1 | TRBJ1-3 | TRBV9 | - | CASSGTGHISGNTIYF | TGTGCCAGCAGCGGGACAGGGCACATCTCTGGAAACACCATATATTTT
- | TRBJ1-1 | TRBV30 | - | CAWKRGDTEAFF | TGTGCCTGGAAGCGGGGTGACACTGAAGCTTTCTTT
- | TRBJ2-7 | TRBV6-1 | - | CASSVGLGGMIHEQYF | TGTGCCAGCAGTGTAGGATTAGGAGGGATGATCCACGAGCAGTACTTC
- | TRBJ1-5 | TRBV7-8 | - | CASSLRTSISNQPQHF | TGTGCCAGCAGCTTACGGACATCCATTAGCAATCAGCCCCAGCATTTT
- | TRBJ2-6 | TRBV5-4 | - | CASSFPGRAGSGANVLTF | TGTGCCAGCAGCTTCCCGGGACGGGCAGGCTCTGGGGCCAACGTCCTGACTTTC
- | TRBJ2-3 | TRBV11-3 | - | CASSAAARRTSTDTQYF | TGTGCCAGCAGCGCAGCTGCAAGACGGACTAGCACAGATACGCAGTATTTT
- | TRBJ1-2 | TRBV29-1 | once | CSVEGQISGLPGYTF | TGCAGCGTTGAAGGGCAGATAAGTGGCCTGCCTGGCTACACCTTC
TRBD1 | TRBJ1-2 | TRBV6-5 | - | CASSNRDSRGYTF | TGTGCCAGCAGTAACCGGGACAGCCGTGGCTACACCTTC
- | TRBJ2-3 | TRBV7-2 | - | CASSLWASDTDTQYF | TGTGCCAGCAGCTTATGGGCTAGCGACACAGATACGCAGTATTTT
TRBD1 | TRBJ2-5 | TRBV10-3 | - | CAISESRQGGQETQYF | TGTGCCATCAGTGAGTCGAGACAGGGGGGTCAAGAGACCCAGTACTTC
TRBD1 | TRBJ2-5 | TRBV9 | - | CASSEGSGGNTETQYF | TGTGCCAGCAGCGAGGGCTCAGGGGGAAATACGGAGACCCAGTACTTC
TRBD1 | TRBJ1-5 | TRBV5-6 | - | CASSLWGQVLQPQHF | TGTGCCAGCAGCTTGTGGGGACAGGTCCTTCAGCCCCAGCATTTT
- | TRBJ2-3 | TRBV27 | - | CASSLSGAPDTQYF | TGTGCCAGCAGTTTATCTGGGGCCCCAGATACGCAGTATTTT
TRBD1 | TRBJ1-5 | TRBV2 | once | CASRRQGAGYQPQHF | TGTGCCAGCAGAAGACAGGGGGCCGGTTATCAGCCCCAGCATTTT
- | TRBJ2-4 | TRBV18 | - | CASSDLSRAKNIQYF | TGTGCCAGCTCAGACCTATCCAGGGCCAAAAACATTCAGTACTTC
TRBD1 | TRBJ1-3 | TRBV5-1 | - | CASSPGTVVGNTIYF | TGCGCCAGCAGCCCCGGGACAGTAGTTGGAAACACCATATATTTT
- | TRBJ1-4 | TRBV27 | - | CASSLNRRTNEKLFF | TGTGCCAGCAGTCTCAACAGGAGGACAAATGAAAAACTGTTTTTT
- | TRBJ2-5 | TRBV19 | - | CASSHGGVQETQYF | TGTGCCAGTAGTCATGGAGGGGTCCAAGAGACCCAGTACTTC
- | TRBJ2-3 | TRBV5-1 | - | CASNRQGGTDTQYF | TGCGCCAGCAACAGACAGGGAGGTACAGATACGCAGTATTTT
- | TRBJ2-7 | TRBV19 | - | CASSIGHIQPYEQYF | TGTGCCAGTAGTATAGGACACATTCAACCCTACGAGCAGTACTTC
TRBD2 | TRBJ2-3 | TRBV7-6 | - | CASSLGSGSRTDTQYF | TGTGCCAGCAGCTTAGGTAGCGGGAGTCGCACAGATACGCAGTATTTT
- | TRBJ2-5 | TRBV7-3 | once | CASSLSGGRETQYF | TGTGCCAGCAGCCTCTCAGGGGGGAGAGAGACCCAGTACTTC
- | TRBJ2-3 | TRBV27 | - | CASSLSTGAYTQYF | TGTGCCAGCAGTCTTTCCACGGGGGCCTATACGCAGTATTTT
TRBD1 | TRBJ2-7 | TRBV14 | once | CASSTTGGSEQYF | TGTGCCAGCAGCACTACAGGGGGTTCCGAGCAGTACTTC
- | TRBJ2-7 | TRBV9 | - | CASSVVRGCYEQYF | TGTGCCAGCAGCGTAGTCAGGGGTTGCTACGAGCAGTACTTC